This T cell receptor (beta chain) is from a study of T cell responses to AZD1222 COVID-19 vaccine. The study, taken as a whole, reports: Among the donors, most were white British and more were female, and clonal diversity was possibly underestimated.

Assay: immunoSEQ multiplex PCR; the TCRdb copy retains only in-frame clones and omits some. The sample includes around 120,000 clones, 92% seen only once; the top ten take more than 13%. The CDR3 is 14 residues long. With 1 base removed from V and 3 bases from J, the gap between germline ends came to 9 bases. From germline, CDR1 is SGHTA and CDR2 FQGNSA. On this clone itself: Its specificity is unknown.

The origin of this receptor is an adult in good health. Sequencing used peripheral blood, obtained on day 0 of AZD1222 vaccination. The chain is built from TRBV7-2 and TRBJ1-1; D remains ambiguous. The CDR3 sequence is CASSLVYGDTEAFF. The CDR3 nucleotides read TGTGCCAGCAGCTTAGTTTACGGGGACACTGAAGCTTTCTTT.